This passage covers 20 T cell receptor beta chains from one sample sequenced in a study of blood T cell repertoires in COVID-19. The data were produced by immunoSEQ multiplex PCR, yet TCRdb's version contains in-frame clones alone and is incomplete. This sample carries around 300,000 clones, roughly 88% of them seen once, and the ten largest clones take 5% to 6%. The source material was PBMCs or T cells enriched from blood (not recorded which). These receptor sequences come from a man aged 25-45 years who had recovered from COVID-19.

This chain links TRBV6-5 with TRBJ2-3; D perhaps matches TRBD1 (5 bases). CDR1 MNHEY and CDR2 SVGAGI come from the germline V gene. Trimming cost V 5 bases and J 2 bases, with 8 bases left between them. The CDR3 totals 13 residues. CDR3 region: CASSRQNTDTQYF. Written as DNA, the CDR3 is TGTGCCAGCAGTAGACAGAACACAGATACGCAGTATTTT.

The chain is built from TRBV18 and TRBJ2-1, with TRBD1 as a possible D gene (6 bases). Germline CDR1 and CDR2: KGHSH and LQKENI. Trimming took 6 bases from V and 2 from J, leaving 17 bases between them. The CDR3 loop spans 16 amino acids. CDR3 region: CASSSFGQGTYNEQFF. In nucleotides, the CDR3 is TGTGCCAGCTCCTCCTTCGGCCAGGGGACCTACAATGAGCAGTTCTTC. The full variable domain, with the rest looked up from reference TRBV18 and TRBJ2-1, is NAGVMQNPRHLVRRRGQEARLRCSPMKGHSHVYWYRQLPEEGLKFMVYLQKENIIDESGMPKERFSAEFPKEGPSILRIQQVVRGDSAAYFCASSSFGQGTYNEQFFGPGTRLTVL.

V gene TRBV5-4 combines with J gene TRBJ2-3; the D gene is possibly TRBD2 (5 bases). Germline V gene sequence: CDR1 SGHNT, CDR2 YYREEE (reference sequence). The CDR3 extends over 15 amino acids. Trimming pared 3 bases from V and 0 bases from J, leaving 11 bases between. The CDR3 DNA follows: TGTGCCAGCAGCTCGGACTGGACGAGCACAGATACGCAGTATTTT. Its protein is CASSSDWTSTDTQYF.

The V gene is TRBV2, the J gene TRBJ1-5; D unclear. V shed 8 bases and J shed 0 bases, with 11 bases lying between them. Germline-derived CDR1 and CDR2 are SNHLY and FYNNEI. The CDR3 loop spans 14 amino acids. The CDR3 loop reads CASGQSYSNQPQHF. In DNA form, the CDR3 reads TGTGCCAGCGGGCAGAGCTATAGCAATCAGCCCCAGCATTTT.

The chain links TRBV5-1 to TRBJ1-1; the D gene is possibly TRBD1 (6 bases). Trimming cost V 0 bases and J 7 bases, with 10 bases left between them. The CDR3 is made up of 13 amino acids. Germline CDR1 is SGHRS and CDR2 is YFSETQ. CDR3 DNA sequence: TGCGCCAGCAGCTTGGACAGGGTGGGTGAAGCTTTCTTT. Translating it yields CASSLDRVGEAFF.

CDR3 in amino acids: CAWGTSVGDEQYF. CDR3 nucleotide sequence: TGTGCCTGGGGAACCTCGGTGGGAGACGAGCAGTACTTC. This sequence joins TRBV30 and TRBJ2-7; weak D call: TRBD2 (5 bases). Germline-derived CDR1 and CDR2 are GTSNPN and SVGIG (reference sequence). The CDR3 contains 13 residues. V was shortened by 5 bases and J by 5 bases, with 16 bases between the two germline ends.

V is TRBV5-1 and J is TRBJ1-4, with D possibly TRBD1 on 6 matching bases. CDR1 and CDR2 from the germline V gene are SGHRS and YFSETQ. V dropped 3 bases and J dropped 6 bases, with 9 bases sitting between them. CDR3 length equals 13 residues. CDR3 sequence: CASSSGGYEKLFF. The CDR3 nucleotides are TGCGCCAGCAGCTCGGGGGGCTATGAAAAACTGTTTTTT.

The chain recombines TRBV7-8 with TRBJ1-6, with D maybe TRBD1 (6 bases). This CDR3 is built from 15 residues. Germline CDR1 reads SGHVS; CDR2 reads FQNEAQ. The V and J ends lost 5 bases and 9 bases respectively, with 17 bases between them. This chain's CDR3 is CASSRSGVGSSPLHF. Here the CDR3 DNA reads TGTGCCAGCAGCCGCTCAGGGGTAGGTTCTTCACCCCTCCACTTT.

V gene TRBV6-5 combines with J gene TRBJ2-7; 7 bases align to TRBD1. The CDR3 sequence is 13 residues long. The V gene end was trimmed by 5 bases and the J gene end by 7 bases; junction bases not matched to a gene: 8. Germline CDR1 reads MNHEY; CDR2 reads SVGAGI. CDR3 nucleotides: TGTGCCAGCAGTACAAACAGGGGTAGAGAGCAGTACTTC. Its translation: CASSTNRGREQYF.

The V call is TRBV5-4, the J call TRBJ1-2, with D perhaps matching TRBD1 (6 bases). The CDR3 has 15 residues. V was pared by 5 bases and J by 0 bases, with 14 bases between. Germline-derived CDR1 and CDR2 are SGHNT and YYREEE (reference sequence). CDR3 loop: CASSPDRPANYGYTF. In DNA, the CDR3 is TGTGCCAGCAGTCCCGACAGGCCAGCTAACTATGGCTACACCTTC. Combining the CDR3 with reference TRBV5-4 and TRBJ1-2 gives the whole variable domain ETGVTQSPTHLIKTRGQQVTLRCSSQSGHNTVSWYQQALGQGPQFIFQYYREEENGRGNFPPRFSGLQFPNYSSELNVNALELDDSALYLCASSPDRPANYGYTFGSGTRLTVV.

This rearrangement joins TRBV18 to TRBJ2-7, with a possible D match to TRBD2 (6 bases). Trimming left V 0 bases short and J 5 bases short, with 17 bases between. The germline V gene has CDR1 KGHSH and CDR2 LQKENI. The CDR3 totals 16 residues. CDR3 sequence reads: CASSPPGLATGNEQYF. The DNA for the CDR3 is TGTGCCAGCTCACCACCGGGTCTAGCGACGGGAAACGAGCAGTACTTC.

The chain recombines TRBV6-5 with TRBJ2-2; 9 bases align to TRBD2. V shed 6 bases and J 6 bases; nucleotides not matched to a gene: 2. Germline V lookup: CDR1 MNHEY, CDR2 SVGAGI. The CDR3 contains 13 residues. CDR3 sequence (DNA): TGTGCCAGCAGGCGGACTAGCGCCGGGGAGCTGTTTTTT. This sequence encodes CASRRTSAGELFF.

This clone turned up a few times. Here the CDR3 reads CASSLTGVDSPLHF. The DNA for the CDR3 is TGTGCCAGCAGCTTGACAGGGGTCGATTCACCCCTCCACTTT. V usage is TRBV5-4 and J usage is TRBJ1-6; TRBD1 agrees at 7 bases. Germline-derived CDR1 and CDR2 are SGHNT and YYREEE (reference sequence). Trimming at V came to 1 base and at J to 8 bases, leaving 3 bases not matched to a gene. This CDR3 contains 14 residues.

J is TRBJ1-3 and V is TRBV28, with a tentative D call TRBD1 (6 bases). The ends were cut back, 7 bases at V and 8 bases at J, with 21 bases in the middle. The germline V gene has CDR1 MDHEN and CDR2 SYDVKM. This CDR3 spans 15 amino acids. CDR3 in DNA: TGTGCCAGCACCCCTCCCGGGGCAGGGGTATACACCATATATTTT. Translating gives CASTPPGAGVYTIYF.

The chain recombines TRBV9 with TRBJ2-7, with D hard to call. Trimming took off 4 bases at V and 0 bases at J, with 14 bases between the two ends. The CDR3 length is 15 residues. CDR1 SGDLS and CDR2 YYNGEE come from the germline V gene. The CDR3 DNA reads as TGTGCCAGCAGCCCAGACGGGTCAAGCTCCTACGAGCAGTACTTC. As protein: CASSPDGSSSYEQYF.

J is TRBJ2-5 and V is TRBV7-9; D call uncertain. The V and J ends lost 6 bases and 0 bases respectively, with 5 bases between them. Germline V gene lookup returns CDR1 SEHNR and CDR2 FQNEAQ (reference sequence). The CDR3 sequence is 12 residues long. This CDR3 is CASRADQETQYF. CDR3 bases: TGTGCCAGCAGGGCAGACCAAGAGACCCAGTACTTC.

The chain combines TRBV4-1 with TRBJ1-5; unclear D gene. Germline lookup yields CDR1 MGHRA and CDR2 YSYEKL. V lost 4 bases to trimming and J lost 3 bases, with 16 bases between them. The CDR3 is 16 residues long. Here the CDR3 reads CASSPESGHYNQPQHF. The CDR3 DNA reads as TGCGCCAGCAGCCCAGAGTCTGGCCACTACAATCAGCCCCAGCATTTT.

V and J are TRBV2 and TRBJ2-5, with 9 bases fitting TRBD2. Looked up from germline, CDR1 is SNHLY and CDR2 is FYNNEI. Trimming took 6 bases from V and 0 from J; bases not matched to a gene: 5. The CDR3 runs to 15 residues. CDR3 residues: CASSPSGANQETQYF. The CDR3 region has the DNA TGTGCCAGCAGCCCTAGCGGGGCCAACCAAGAGACCCAGTACTTC.

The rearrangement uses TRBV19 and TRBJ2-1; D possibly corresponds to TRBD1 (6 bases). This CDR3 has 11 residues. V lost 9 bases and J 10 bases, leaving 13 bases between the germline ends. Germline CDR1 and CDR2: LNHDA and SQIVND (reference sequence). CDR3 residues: CASTTGREQFF. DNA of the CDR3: TGTGCCAGCACCACAGGGAGAGAGCAGTTCTTC.

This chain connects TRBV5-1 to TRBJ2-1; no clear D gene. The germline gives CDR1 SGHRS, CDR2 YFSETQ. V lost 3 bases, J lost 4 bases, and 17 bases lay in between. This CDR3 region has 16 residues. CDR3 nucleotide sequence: TGCGCCAGCAGCTGGAGCCCCGAACCTCCTTACAATGAGCAGTTCTTC. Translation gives CASSWSPEPPYNEQFF.